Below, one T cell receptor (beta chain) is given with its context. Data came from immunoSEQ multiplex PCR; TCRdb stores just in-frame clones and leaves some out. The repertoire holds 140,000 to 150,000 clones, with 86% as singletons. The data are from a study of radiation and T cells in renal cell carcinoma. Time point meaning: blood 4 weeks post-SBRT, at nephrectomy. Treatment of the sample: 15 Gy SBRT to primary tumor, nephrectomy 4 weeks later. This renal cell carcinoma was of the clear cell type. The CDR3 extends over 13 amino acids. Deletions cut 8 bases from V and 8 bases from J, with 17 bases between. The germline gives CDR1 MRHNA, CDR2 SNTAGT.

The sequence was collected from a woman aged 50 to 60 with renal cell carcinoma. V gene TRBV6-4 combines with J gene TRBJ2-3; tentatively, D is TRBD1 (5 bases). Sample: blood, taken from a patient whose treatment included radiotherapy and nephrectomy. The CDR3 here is CASGANTQATQYF. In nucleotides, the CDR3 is TGTGCCAGCGGGGCGAACACCCAGGCTACGCAGTATTTT.